This T cell receptor beta chain was captured in a study of PD-1 blockade in classical Hodgkin lymphoma. Germline lookup yields CDR1 SGHTA and CDR2 FQGNSA. This CDR3 contains 14 residues. Trimming pared 2 bases from V and 4 bases from J, leaving 9 bases between. TCRdb keeps only in-frame clones here, not all; method: immunoSEQ multiplex PCR. The data contain approximately 100,000 clones, 80% to 90% of them seen just once; the ten biggest clones take up 6.6%. All patients relapsed after autologous stem cell transplantation, and brentuximab vedotin exposure varied. The V gene is TRBV7-2, the J gene TRBJ2-1; a weak D match, TRBD2 (6 bases). The source was peripheral blood mononuclear cells (PBMCs), collected before the second cycle of nivolumab. The clonotype originates from a human donor with classical Hodgkin lymphoma. In nucleotides, the CDR3 is TGTGCCAGCAGCTTATCGGCGGGGTACAATGAGCAGTTCTTC. Residues: CASSLSAGYNEQFF.